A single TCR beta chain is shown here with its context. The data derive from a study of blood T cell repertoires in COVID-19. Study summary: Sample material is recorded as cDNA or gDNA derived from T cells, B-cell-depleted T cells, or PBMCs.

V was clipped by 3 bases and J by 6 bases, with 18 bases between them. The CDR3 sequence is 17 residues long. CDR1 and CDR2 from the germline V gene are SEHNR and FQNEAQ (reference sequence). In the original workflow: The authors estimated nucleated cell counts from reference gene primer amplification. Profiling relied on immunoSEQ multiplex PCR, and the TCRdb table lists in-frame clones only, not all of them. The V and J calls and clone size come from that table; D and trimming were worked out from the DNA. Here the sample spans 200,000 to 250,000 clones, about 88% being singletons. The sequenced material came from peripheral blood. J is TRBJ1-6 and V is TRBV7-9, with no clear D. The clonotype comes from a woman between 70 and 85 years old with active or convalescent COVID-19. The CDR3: CASSFALAGVTNSPLHF. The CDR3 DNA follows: TGTGCCAGCAGCTTCGCCTTGGCGGGTGTCACTAATTCACCCCTCCACTTT.